This T cell receptor beta chain was found in a study of cytomegalovirus exposure and HLA in healthy donors. General study results and limits: HLA allele associations emerged for about 16,000 TCR beta sequences in a later analysis, at 0.05 false discovery rate.

PCR was performed using 60 Vbeta and 13 Jbeta primers. Original processing notes: Approximately 12 million of about 80 million unique TCR beta chains were shared, per a later count. Here immunoSEQ multiplex PCR was the method, and the copy in TCRdb shows in-frame clones only, minus some. That table is the source of V, J and clone size, and D and trimming were worked out from the DNA. The sample lists a few hundred thousand clones, approximately 81% seen once, with about 3.1% in the top ten. Details on this clone: The antigen is undetermined.

This TCR was recovered from a man younger than 40 in good health and CMV-seronegative. Sequenced material: PBMCs.

CDR3: CASSRQPANSPLHF. Written as DNA, the CDR3 is TGTGCCAGCAGTCGACAGCCGGCTAATTCACCCCTCCACTTT. The chain combines TRBV28 with TRBJ1-6; D might be TRBD1 (5 bases). The CDR3 totals 14 residues. Trimming shortened V by 5 bases and J by 6 bases, and 11 bases separated the two germline ends. Germline CDR1 reads MDHEN; CDR2 reads SYDVKM. Based on the CDR3 plus reference TRBV28 and TRBJ1-6, the full variable domain is DVKVTQSSRYLVKRTGEKVFLECVQDMDHENMFWYRQDPGLGLRLIYFSYDVKMKEKGDIPEGYSVSREKKERFSLILESASTNQTSMYLCASSRQPANSPLHFGNGTRLTVT.